This T cell receptor (beta chain) was recovered during a study of cytomegalovirus exposure and HLA in healthy donors. About the research overall: Among the approximately 410 genotyped donors, about 81% were placed in the Caucasian-associated ancestry cluster.

Trimming cost V 1 base and J 2 bases; bases outside gene matches: 5. Germline CDR1 LGHNA, CDR2 YNFKEQ. CDR3 length equals 16 residues. Researchers ran the PCR with 60 Vbeta and 13 Jbeta primers. Profiled with immunoSEQ multiplex PCR; TCRdb holds only in-frame clones, not every one. The table records 150,000 to 200,000 clones, about three quarters of them present only once. The V and J genes are TRBV4-2 and TRBJ2-5; 9 positions agree with TRBD2. The clonotype originates from a female donor in good health and CMV-seronegative. Sequencing input: PBMCs. The CDR3 loop is CASSQVEAGGQETQYF. Here the CDR3 DNA reads TGTGCCAGCAGCCAAGTAGAAGCGGGGGGACAAGAGACCCAGTACTTC.